The 21 T cell receptor beta chains below come from one sample, sequenced in a study of T cell responses to AZD1222 COVID-19 vaccine. Profiling relied on immunoSEQ multiplex PCR, and the TCRdb table lists in-frame clones only, not all of them. Of about 160,000 clones listed, around 90% are singletons. The sequencing used peripheral blood, collected on day 0 of AZD1222 vaccination. The receptors shown here come from an adult in good health.

The chain employs TRBV19 and TRBJ1-6; the match to TRBD1 covers 9 bases. Germline-derived CDR1 and CDR2 are LNHDA and SQIVND (reference sequence). Losses at the gene ends were 2 bases for V and 4 bases for J; bases not matched to a gene: 9. The CDR3 contains 18 residues. In nucleotides, the CDR3 is TGTGCCAGTAGTATATCCGGGACAGGGACGGATTATAATTCACCCCTCCACTTT. Translating gives CASSISGTGTDYNSPLHF. Combining the CDR3 with reference TRBV19 and TRBJ1-6 gives the whole variable domain DGGITQSPKYLFRKEGQNVTLSCEQNLNHDAMYWYRQDPGQGLRLIYYSQIVNDFQKGDIAEGYSVSREKKESFPLTVTSAQKNPTAFYLCASSISGTGTDYNSPLHFGNGTRLTVT.

The chain combines TRBV4-1 with TRBJ1-3; D ambiguous. The CDR3 runs 15 residues. The V gene lost 0 bases and the J gene lost 2 bases, with 8 bases spanning the gap. Germline V lookup: CDR1 MGHRA, CDR2 YSYEKL. CDR3 sequence reads: CASSQEARPGNTIYF. The CDR3 nucleotides are TGCGCCAGCAGCCAAGAGGCTCGCCCTGGAAACACCATATATTTT.

The chain couples TRBV10-3 to TRBJ1-1; TRBD1 matches 8 bases. The germline gives CDR1 ENHRY, CDR2 SYGVKD. CDR3 length equals 16 residues. V shed 2 bases, J shed 1 base, and the junction held 6 bases outside the gene matches. CDR3 bases: TGTGCCATCAGTGAGCCCGGACAGGGCCAGAACACTGAAGCTTTCTTT. It codes for CAISEPGQGQNTEAFF.

The chain couples TRBV6-5 to TRBJ2-1; a possible D gene is TRBD1 (6 bases). The CDR3 has 15 residues. Germline-derived CDR1 and CDR2 are MNHEY and SVGAGI. Deletions cut 7 bases from V and 9 bases from J, with 22 bases between. In DNA form, the CDR3 reads TGTGCCAGCAAAACACAGGGTCCCGGGTCGGGTGAGCAGTTCTTC. Encoded protein: CASKTQGPGSGEQFF.

The chain has TRBV3-1 (or the pseudogene TRBV3-2) and TRBJ2-7, with D perhaps matching TRBD2 (5 bases). CDR3 length: 13 residues. The germline V gene encodes CDR1 LGHDT and CDR2 YNNKEL (reference sequence). Trimming removed 7 bases from V and 1 base from J, with 11 bases in between. The CDR3 bases are TGTGCCAGCACCCTGGCGGGTTCCTACGAGCAGTACTTC. Amino acid sequence: CASTLAGSYEQYF.

The J gene is TRBJ2-3, the V gene TRBV5-1, with TRBD2 matching over 7 bases. The CDR3 extends over 13 amino acids. The germline V gene encodes CDR1 SGHRS and CDR2 YFSETQ. The V and J ends lost 4 bases and 5 bases, in that order; junction bases with no gene match: 4. The CDR3 loop is CASSPRGGDTQYF. In DNA form, the CDR3 reads TGCGCCAGCAGCCCCCGCGGGGGAGATACGCAGTATTTT.

This chain links TRBV6-6 with TRBJ2-7; D is possibly TRBD1 (5 bases). CDR3 length equals 14 residues. Germline V gene data show CDR1 as MNHNY and CDR2 as SVGAGI (reference sequence). V lost 5 bases, J lost 1 base, and 12 bases lay in between. The CDR3 loop reads CASSDTGTSYEQYF. Here the CDR3 DNA reads TGTGCCAGCAGTGATACAGGAACTTCCTACGAGCAGTACTTC.

CDR3 in amino acids: CASSHSTGAPNEKLFF. Written as DNA, the CDR3 is TGTGCCAGCAGCCATTCCACAGGGGCCCCTAATGAAAAACTGTTTTTT. V usage is TRBV5-6 and J usage is TRBJ1-4; 7 nucleotides line up with TRBD1. V lost 4 bases and J lost 3; bases outside the gene matches: 9. CDR3 length: 16 amino acids. Germline V lookup: CDR1 SGHDT, CDR2 YYEEEE.

This chain uses TRBV28 with TRBJ1-1; no reliable D call. This CDR3 has 11 residues. From germline, CDR1 is MDHEN and CDR2 SYDVKM. The CDR3 region has the DNA TGTGCAGTATCACTCCAGACTGAAGCTTTCTTT. Encoded protein: CAVSLQTEAFF.

There are a few counts of this clone. The J gene is TRBJ1-1, the V gene TRBV10-2; tentative D call: TRBD1 (6 bases). Germline CDR1 and CDR2: WSHSY and SAAADI. V gave up 0 bases and J gave up 6 bases, with 8 bases separating them. This CDR3 region has 13 residues. The CDR3 loop reads CASSESGGAEAFF. The CDR3, as DNA: TGCGCCAGCAGTGAGTCCGGGGGCGCTGAAGCTTTCTTT.

This clone was counted only a few times. The gene calls are TRBV7-2 and TRBJ1-2; D unresolved. The CDR3 is made up of 14 amino acids. The germline V and J ends were trimmed by 4 bases and 6 bases, with 15 bases remaining between them. CDR1 and CDR2 from the germline V gene are SGHTA and FQGNSA. The CDR3 DNA is TGTGCCAGCAGCTCGTTGGGTGGGCTTGATGGCTACACCTTC. Translation gives CASSSLGGLDGYTF.

The V call is TRBV2, the J call TRBJ1-1; no reliable D call. CDR1 is SNHLY and CDR2 is FYNNEI in the germline V gene. V lost 8 bases and J 7 bases, leaving 14 bases between the germline ends. The CDR3 has 12 amino acids. The CDR3 nucleotides are TGTGCCAGCCGGAGAGAGGGTGTTGAAGCTTTCTTT. Its translation: CASRREGVEAFF.

This chain joins TRBV7-2 and TRBJ1-1; possibly TRBD1 for D (6 bases). Germline CDR1 is SGHTA and CDR2 is FQGNSA. The CDR3 spans 15 residues. Trimming left V 3 bases short and J 6 bases short, with 17 bases between. The CDR3 loop reads CASSLDLGGRPEAFF. In nucleotides, the CDR3 is TGTGCCAGCAGCTTGGACCTAGGGGGGAGGCCTGAAGCTTTCTTT.

The rearrangement joins TRBV23-1 to TRBJ2-7; the D is unclear. TRBV23-1 qualifies as an ORF whose function is uncertain. The CDR3 runs to 16 residues. V was cut by 6 bases and J by 3 bases, with 21 bases left in between. The CDR3 protein is CASRTYVLEFHYEQYF. DNA of the CDR3: TGCGCCAGCAGGACCTACGTGTTAGAGTTTCACTACGAGCAGTACTTC.

The chain is built from TRBV14 and TRBJ2-7, with 8 bases aligning to TRBD1. The CDR3 totals 13 residues. J gave up 9 bases and V 1 base, and 5 bases lay outside the gene matches. Germline assignment: CDR1 SGHDN and CDR2 FVKESK. CDR3 sequence (DNA): TGTGCCAGCAGCCAAGGGACAGGGAACACGCAGTACTTC. Its protein product is CASSQGTGNTQYF.

The CDR3 here is CASSYSISQRTGTNYEQYF. The CDR3 DNA sequence: TGTGCCAGCAGTTACTCGATAAGCCAAAGAACCGGGACAAACTACGAGCAGTACTTC. The V call is TRBV6-2 or TRBV6-3, the J call TRBJ2-7; a possible D gene is TRBD1 (6 bases). The CDR3 runs to 19 residues. Germline V CDR1 and CDR2: MNHEY, SVGEGT. The V end was cut by 0 bases, the J end by 3 bases, with 24 bases between.

The chain is built from TRBV7-8 and TRBJ2-7, with D possibly being TRBD1 (6 bases). This CDR3 has 15 residues. The germline gives CDR1 SGHVS, CDR2 FQNEAQ. The germline V and J ends were trimmed by 4 bases and 0 bases, with 13 bases remaining between them. The CDR3 region has the DNA TGTGCCAGCAGCTCCATGGGACAAGGCTCCTACGAGCAGTACTTC. This encodes CASSSMGQGSYEQYF.

The chain recombines TRBV7-9 with TRBJ2-7; D perhaps matches TRBD1 (8 bases). V dropped 5 bases and J dropped 5 bases, with 19 bases sitting between them. The germline V gene encodes CDR1 SEHNR and CDR2 FQNEAQ (reference sequence). CDR3 length: 15 residues. In nucleotides, the CDR3 is TGTGCCAGCAGCCCCGGGGGGCAGGGGGCAGACGAGCAGTACTTC. This codes for CASSPGGQGADEQYF.

The chain links TRBV6-5 to TRBJ1-2; D is unresolved. V lost 6 bases to trimming and J lost 6 bases, with 17 bases between them. CDR1 and CDR2 from the germline V gene are MNHEY and SVGAGI. This CDR3 has 14 amino acids. The CDR3 loop reads CASRKQAPKDGYTF. For the CDR3, the DNA is TGTGCCAGCAGGAAGCAGGCGCCCAAGGATGGCTACACCTTC.

The CDR3 spells CASSQKRGTEAFF. CDR3 DNA: TGTGCCAGCAGTCAAAAACGGGGGACTGAAGCTTTCTTT. The genes are TRBV12-3 or TRBV12-4 and TRBJ1-1, with a possible D match to TRBD1 (5 bases). The CDR3 sequence is 13 residues long. Trimming left V 5 bases short and J 5 bases short, with 12 bases between.

CDR3 protein: CASSFREASPSGYTF. CDR3 bases: TGTGCCAGCAGCTTTAGAGAGGCTAGCCCCAGCGGCTACACCTTC. This rearrangement joins TRBV7-8 to TRBJ1-2; D not certain. The CDR3 is 15 amino acids. V shed 3 bases and J shed 8 bases, with 19 bases lying between them. Per germline, CDR1 SGHVS and CDR2 FQNEAQ.